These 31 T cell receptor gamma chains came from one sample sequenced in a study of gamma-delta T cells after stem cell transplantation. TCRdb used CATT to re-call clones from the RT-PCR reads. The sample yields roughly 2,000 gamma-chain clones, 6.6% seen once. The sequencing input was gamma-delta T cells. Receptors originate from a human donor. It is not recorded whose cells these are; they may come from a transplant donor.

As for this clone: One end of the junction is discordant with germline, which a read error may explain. CDR3 loop: CAVWEHYYYKKLF. As DNA, the CDR3 is TGTGCCGTGTGGGAGCATTATTATTATAAGAAACTCTTT. The genes are TRGV9 and TRGJ1 or TRGJ2. Because TCRdb records no J gene, it was assigned here through a match of the DNA to germline. CDR3 length equals 13 residues. Per germline, CDR1 GITISATS and CDR2 ISYDGTV (reference sequence).

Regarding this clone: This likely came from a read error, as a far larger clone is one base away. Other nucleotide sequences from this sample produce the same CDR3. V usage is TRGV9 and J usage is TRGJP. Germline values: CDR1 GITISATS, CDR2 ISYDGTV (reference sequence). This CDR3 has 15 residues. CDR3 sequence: CALWEDELGKKIKVF. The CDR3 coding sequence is TGTGCCTTGTGGGAGGATGAGTTAGGCAAAAAAATCAAGGTATTT.

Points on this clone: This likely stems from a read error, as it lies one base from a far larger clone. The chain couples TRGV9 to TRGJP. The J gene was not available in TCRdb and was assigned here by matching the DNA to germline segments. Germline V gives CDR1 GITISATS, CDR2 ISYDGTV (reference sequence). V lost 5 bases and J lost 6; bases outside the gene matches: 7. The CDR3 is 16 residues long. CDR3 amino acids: CALWVIVELGKKIKVF. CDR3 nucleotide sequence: TGTGCCTTGTGGGTTATAGTAGAGTTGGGCAAAAAAATCAAGGTATTT.

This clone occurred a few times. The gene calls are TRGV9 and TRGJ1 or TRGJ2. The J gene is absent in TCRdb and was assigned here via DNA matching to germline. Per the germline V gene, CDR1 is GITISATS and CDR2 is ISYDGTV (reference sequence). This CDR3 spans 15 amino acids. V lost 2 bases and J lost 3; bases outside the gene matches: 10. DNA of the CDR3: TGTGCCTTGTGGGAGGGCGGAAACATTTATTATAAGAAACTCTTT. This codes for CALWEGGNIYYKKLF.

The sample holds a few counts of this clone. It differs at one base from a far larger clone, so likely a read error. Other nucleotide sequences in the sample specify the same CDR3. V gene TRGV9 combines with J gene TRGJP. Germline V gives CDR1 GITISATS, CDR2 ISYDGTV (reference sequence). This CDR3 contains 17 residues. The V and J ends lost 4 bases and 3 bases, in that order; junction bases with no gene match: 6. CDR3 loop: CALWDAEQELGKKIKVF. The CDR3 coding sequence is TGTGCCTTGTGGGATGCAGAGCAAGAGTTGGGCAAAAAAATCAAGGTATTT.

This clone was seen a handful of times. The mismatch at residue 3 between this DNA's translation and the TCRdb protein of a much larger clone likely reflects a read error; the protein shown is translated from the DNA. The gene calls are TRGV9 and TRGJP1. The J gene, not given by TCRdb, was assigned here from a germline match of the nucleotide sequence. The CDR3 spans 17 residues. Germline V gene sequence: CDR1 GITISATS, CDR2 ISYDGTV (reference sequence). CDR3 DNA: TGTGCCTCGTGGGAGGTGCGAGGTAATACCACTGGTTGGTTCAAGATATTT. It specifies CASWEVRGNTTGWFKIF.

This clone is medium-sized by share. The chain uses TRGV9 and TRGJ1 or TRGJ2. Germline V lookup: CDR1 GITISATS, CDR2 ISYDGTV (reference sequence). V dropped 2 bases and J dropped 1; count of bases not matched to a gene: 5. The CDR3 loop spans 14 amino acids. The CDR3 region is CALWEAYNYYKKLF. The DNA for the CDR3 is TGTGCCTTGTGGGAGGCCTACAATTATTATAAGAAACTCTTT.

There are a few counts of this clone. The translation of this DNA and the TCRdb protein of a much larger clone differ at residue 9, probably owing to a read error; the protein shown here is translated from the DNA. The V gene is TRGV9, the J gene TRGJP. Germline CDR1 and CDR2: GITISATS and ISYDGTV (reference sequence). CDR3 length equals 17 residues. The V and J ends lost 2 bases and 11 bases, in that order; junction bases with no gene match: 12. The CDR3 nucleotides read TGTGCCTTGTGGGAGGGCGTACACGTAATGGGCAAAAAAATCAAGGTATTT. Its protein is CALWEGVHVMGKKIKVF.

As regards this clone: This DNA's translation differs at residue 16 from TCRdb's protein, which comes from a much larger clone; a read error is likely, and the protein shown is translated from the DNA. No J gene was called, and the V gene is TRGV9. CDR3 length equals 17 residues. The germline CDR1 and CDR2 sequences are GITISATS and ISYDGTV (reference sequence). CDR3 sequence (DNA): TGTGCCTTGTGGGATGCAGAACAAGAGTTGGGCAAAAAAATCAAGCTATTT. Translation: CALWDAEQELGKKIKLF.

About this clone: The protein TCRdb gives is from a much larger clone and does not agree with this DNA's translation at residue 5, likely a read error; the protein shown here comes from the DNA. CDR3 sequence (DNA): TGTGCCTTGTGGGGGGCCGAAGGGTCCTATTATAAGAAACTCTTT. The encoded protein is CALWGAEGSYYKKLF. V is TRGV9 and J is TRGJ1 or TRGJ2. The J gene is not listed in TCRdb, so it was assigned here from a DNA match to germline. V dropped 5 bases and J dropped 4; count of bases not matched to a gene: 14. Germline CDR1 GITISATS, CDR2 ISYDGTV (reference sequence). The CDR3 is made up of 15 amino acids.

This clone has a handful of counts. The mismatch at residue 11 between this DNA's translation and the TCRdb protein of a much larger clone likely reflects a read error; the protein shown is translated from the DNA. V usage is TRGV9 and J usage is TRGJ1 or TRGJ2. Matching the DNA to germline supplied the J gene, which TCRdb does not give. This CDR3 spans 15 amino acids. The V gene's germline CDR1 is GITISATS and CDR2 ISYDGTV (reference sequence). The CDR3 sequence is CALWEVGGRYCKKLF. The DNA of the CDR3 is TGTGCCTTGTGGGAGGTGGGGGGTAGGTATTGTAAGAAACTCTTT.

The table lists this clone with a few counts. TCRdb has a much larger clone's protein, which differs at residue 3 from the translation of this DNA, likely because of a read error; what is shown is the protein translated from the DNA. The CDR3 loop reads CASWEVREEKLF. The CDR3 nucleotides are TGTGCCTCGTGGGAGGTGCGAGAGGAGAAACTCTTT. The chain employs TRGV9 and TRGJ1 or TRGJ2. The J gene was missing in TCRdb and was found by matching the end of the DNA to germline. CDR1 and CDR2 (germline): GITISATS, ISYDGTV (reference sequence). The CDR3 is 12 amino acids.

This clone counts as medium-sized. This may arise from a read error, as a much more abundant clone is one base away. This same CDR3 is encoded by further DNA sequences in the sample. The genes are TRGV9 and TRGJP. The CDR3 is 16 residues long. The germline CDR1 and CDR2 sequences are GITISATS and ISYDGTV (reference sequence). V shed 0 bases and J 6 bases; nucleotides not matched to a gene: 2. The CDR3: CALWEVGELGKKIKVF. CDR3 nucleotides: TGTGCCTTGTGGGAGGTGGGAGAGTTGGGCAAAAAAATCAAGGTATTT.

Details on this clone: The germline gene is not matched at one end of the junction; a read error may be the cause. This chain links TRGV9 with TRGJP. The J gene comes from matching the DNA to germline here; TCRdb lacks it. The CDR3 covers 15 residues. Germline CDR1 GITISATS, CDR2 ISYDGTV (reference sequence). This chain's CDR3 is CALWEVLKDNKNKVF. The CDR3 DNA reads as TGTGCCTTGTGGGAGGTGTTAAAGGATAATAAAAACAAGGTATTT.

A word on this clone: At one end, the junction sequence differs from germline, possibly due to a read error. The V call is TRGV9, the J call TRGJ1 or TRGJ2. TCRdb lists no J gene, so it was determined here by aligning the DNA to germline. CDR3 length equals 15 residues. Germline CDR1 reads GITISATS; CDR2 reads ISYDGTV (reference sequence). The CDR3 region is CAVWEVGANYYKKLF. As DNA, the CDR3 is TGTGCCGTGTGGGAGGTTGGGGCGAATTATTATAAGAAACTCTTT.

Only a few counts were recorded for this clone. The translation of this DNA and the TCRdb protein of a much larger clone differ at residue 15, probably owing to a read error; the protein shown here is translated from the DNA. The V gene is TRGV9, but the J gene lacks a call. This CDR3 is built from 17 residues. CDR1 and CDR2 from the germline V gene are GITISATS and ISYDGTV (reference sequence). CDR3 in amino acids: CALWEVVRELGKKIEVF. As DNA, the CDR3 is TGTGCCTTGTGGGAGGTGGTAAGGGAGTTGGGCAAAAAAATCGAGGTATTT.

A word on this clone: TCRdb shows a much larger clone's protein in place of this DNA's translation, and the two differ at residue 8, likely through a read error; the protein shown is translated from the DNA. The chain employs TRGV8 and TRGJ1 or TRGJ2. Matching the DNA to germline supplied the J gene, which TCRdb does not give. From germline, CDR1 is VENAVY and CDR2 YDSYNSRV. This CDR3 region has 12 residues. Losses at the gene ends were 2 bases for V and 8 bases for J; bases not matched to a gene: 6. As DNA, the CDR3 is TGTGCCACCTGGGATAACCCCCATAAGAAACTCTTT. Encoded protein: CATWDNPHKKLF.

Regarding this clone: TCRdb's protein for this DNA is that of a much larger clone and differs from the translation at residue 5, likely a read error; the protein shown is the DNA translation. For the CDR3, the DNA is TGTGCCACCTGGGGGATAGATTATAAGAAACTCTTT. It encodes CATWGIDYKKLF. J is TRGJ1 or TRGJ2 and V is TRGV8. The CDR3 runs 12 residues. Trimming removed 5 bases from V and 5 bases from J; junction bases left unmatched: 6. Germline-derived CDR1 and CDR2 are VENAVY and YDSYNSRV.

The CDR3 DNA is TGTGCCTTGTGGGCTGGGGAAAATCAATATAAGAAACTCTTT. This translates into CALWAGENQYKKLF. V gene TRGV9 combines with J gene TRGJ1 or TRGJ2. The J gene, absent from TCRdb, was called here by matching the DNA to germline. CDR3 length: 14 amino acids. Trimming cost V 5 bases and J 7 bases; bases outside gene matches: 14. Germline V lookup: CDR1 GITISATS, CDR2 ISYDGTV (reference sequence).

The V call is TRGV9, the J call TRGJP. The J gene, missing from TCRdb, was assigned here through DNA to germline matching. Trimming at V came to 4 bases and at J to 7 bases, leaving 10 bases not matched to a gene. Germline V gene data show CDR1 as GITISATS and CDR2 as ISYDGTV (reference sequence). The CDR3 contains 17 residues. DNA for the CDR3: TGTGCCTTGTGGGACGTTATGCTTGAGTTGGGCAAAAAAATCAAGGTATTT. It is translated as CALWDVMLELGKKIKVF.

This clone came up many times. CDR3 amino acids: CALWEVPPWELGKKIKVF. The CDR3 DNA is TGTGCCTTGTGGGAGGTGCCCCCTTGGGAGTTGGGCAAAAAAATCAAGGTATTT. The chain couples TRGV9 to TRGJP. TCRdb leaves out the J gene; it was filled in here by matching the DNA to germline. CDR3 length: 18 amino acids. Germline CDR1 reads GITISATS; CDR2 reads ISYDGTV (reference sequence). Trimming cost V 0 bases and J 7 bases; bases outside gene matches: 9.

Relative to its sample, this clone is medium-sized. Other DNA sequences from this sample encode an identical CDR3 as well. The CDR3 reads CALWEVGELGKKIKVF. The CDR3 DNA reads TGTGCCTTGTGGGAGGTTGGAGAGTTGGGCAAAAAAATCAAGGTATTT. J is TRGJP and V is TRGV9. The CDR3 covers 16 residues. V shed 1 base, J shed 6 bases, and the junction held 3 bases outside the gene matches. Germline loops: CDR1 GITISATS, CDR2 ISYDGTV (reference sequence).

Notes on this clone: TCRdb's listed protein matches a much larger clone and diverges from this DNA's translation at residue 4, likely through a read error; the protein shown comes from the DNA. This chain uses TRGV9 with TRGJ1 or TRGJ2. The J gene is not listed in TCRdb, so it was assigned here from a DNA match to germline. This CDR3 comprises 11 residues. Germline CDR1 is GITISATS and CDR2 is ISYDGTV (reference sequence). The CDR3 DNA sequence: TGTGCCTTGTGTGAGGAATATAAGAAACTCTTT. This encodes CALCEEYKKLF.

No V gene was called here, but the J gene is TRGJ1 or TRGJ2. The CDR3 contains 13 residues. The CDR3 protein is CSALWETYYKKLF. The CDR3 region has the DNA TGCAGTGCCTTGTGGGAGACTTATTATAAGAAACTCTTT.

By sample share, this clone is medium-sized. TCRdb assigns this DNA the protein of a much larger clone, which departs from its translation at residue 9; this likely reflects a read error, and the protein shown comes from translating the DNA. The CDR3 nucleotides read TGTGCCTTGTGGGAGGTGGGGGGTAGTTATTATAAGAAACTCTTT. It specifies CALWEVGGSYYKKLF. This chain links TRGV9 with TRGJ1 or TRGJ2. This CDR3 has 15 residues. The V gene's germline CDR1 is GITISATS and CDR2 ISYDGTV (reference sequence). Losses at the gene ends were 0 bases for V and 3 bases for J; bases not matched to a gene: 8.

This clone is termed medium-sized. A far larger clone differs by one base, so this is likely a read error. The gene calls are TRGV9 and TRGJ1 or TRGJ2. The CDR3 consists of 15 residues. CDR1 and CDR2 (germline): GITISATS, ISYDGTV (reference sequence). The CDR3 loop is CALREVLNYNYKKLF. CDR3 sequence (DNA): TGTGCCTTGCGGGAGGTGTTAAATTATAATTATAAGAAACTCTTT.

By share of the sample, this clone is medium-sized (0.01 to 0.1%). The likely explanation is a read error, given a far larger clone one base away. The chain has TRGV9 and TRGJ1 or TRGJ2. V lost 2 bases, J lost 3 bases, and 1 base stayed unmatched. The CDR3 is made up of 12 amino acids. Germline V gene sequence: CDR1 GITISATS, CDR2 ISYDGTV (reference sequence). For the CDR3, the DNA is TGTGCCTTGTGGGAGGCTTATTATAAGAAACTCTTT. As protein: CALWEAYYKKLF.

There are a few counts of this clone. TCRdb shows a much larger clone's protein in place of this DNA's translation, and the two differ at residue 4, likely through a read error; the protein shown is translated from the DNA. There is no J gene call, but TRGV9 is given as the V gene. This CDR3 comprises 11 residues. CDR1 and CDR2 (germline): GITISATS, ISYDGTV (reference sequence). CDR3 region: CALREGTVKLF. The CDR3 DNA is TGTGCCTTGCGGGAGGGCACGGTCAAACTCTTT.

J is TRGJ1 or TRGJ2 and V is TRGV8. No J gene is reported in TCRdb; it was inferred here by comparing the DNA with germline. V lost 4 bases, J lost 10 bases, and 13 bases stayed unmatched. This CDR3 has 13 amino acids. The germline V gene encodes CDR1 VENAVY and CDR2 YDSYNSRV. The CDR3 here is CATWEGKRGKKLF. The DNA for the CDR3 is TGTGCCACCTGGGAGGGAAAGCGCGGGAAGAAACTCTTT.

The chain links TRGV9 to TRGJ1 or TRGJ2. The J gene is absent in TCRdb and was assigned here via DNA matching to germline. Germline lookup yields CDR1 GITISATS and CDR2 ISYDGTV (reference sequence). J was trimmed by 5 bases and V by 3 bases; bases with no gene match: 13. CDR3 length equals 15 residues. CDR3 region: CALWEILHPNYKKLF. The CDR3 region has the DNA TGTGCCTTGTGGGAGATATTACATCCTAATTATAAGAAACTCTTT.

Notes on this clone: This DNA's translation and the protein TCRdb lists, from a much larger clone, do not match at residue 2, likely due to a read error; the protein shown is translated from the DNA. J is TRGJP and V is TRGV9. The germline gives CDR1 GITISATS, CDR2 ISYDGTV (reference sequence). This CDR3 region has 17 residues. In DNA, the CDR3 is TGTACCTTGTGGGAGGGATTTCAAGAGTTGGGCAAAAAAATCAAGGTATTT. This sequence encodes CTLWEGFQELGKKIKVF.